One and the same sample provided the 22 T cell receptor beta chains below, sequenced in a study of vaccination and CD4 T cells after COVID-19. Treatment: roughly 10-day PBMC culture with coronavirus spike peptide pools or control peptides (ViraFEST assay). Samples of CD4+ T cells were obtained from the unexposed donor before the COVID-19 pandemic (2011-2018). An Oncomine TCR Beta short-read assay was used to sequence the DNA from cultured CD4+ T cells. TCRdb re-derived calls from the PCR reads in MiXCR, one entry per CDR3 protein. The profile shows approximately 3,000 distinct CDR3 sequences, about 24% of them singletons. No antigen is known for these receptors. Sequencing used CD4+ T cells from blood, cultured in vitro. The receptors come from a human donor in good health.

This chain connects TRBV28 to TRBJ2-7; perhaps TRBD2 as D (8 bases). Trimming removed 6 bases from V and 11 bases from J, with 23 bases in between. There are 14 residues in the CDR3. Germline V gene sequence: CDR1 MDHEN, CDR2 SYDVKM. The CDR3 DNA is TGTGCCAGCAGAGCGGGGGCCTCAGGGGGAAAGGAGTACTTC. Residues: CASRAGASGGKEYF. The full variable domain, in which reference TRBV28 and TRBJ2-7 provide the parts outside the CDR3, is DVKVTQSSRYLVKRTGEKVFLECVQDMDHENMFWYRQDPGLGLRLIYFSYDVKMKEKGDIPEGYSVSREKKERFSLILESASTNQTSMYLCASRAGASGGKEYFGPGTRLTVT.

This chain connects TRBV5-1 to TRBJ2-7; D uncertain. In germline, CDR1 is SGHRS, CDR2 YFSETQ. The CDR3 sequence is 13 residues long. V shed 4 bases and J shed 2 bases, with 10 bases lying between them. For the CDR3, the DNA is TGCGCCAGCAGCCCCACAATCACCTACGAGCAGTACTTC. Translation gives CASSPTITYEQYF.

The gene calls are TRBV30 and TRBJ2-1; 7 nucleotides align to TRBD2. V lost 4 bases and J lost 1; bases outside the gene matches: 7. Germline loops: CDR1 GTSNPN, CDR2 SVGIG (reference sequence). The CDR3 is 15 amino acids. DNA for the CDR3: TGTGCCTGGACCCTAGCGGATGGGTCCTACAATGAGCAGTTCTTC. Amino acid sequence: CAWTLADGSYNEQFF.

This chain connects TRBV6-5 to TRBJ2-5; either TRBD1 or TRBD2 may fit D (5 bases each). The CDR3 sequence is 12 residues long. Trimming took off 0 bases at V and 9 bases at J, with 8 bases between the two ends. The germline V gene encodes CDR1 MNHEY and CDR2 SVGAGI. The CDR3 spells CASSYSLGAQYF. CDR3 coding DNA: TGTGCCAGCAGTTACTCTTTGGGGGCCCAGTACTTC.

The V call is TRBV1, the J call TRBJ2-7; the tabulated D call, TRBD1, remains unverified against the DNA. TRBV1 is labeled a pseudogene. This CDR3 comprises 16 residues. The chain's CDR3 is CTSSDVGRRRLHEQYF. In DNA, the CDR3 is TGCACCAGCAGCGACGTGGGCAGGAGGCGTTTGCACGAGCAGTACTTC.

This clonotype was observed a few times. The chain links TRBV11-2 to TRBJ1-1, with 9 bases fitting TRBD1. There are 14 residues in the CDR3. From germline, CDR1 is SGHAT and CDR2 FQNNGV. The junction had 6 bases not matched to a gene; V was cut back by 3 bases and J by 7 bases. This chain's CDR3 is CASSFGQGRGEAFF. The CDR3 region has the DNA TGTGCCAGCAGCTTTGGACAGGGGAGGGGTGAAGCTTTCTTT.

In its sample, this clonotype was seen a few times. This chain connects TRBV7-2 to TRBJ1-6; no clear D gene. The CDR3 has 12 amino acids. Trimming left V 8 bases short and J 8 bases short, with 10 bases between. Germline CDR1 reads SGHTA; CDR2 reads FQGNSA. CDR3 sequence: CASEGWDSPLHF. For the CDR3, the DNA is TGTGCCAGCGAGGGTTGGGATTCACCCCTCCACTTT.

In this sample, this clonotype turned up a few times. The chain has TRBV20-1 and TRBJ1-1; maybe TRBD1 (6 bases). Germline-derived CDR1 and CDR2 are DFQATT and SNEGSKA (reference sequence). Trimming shortened V by 3 bases and J by 5 bases, and 19 bases separated the two germline ends. The CDR3 extends over 15 amino acids. CDR3 nucleotide sequence: TGCAGTGCTAGCCCCTCCCTCCAGGGGAATACTGAAGCTTTCTTT. Protein product: CSASPSLQGNTEAFF.

This clonotype has only a few counts. The genes are TRBV20-1 and TRBJ2-1; D unclear. The CDR3 spans 15 residues. Germline loops: CDR1 DFQATT, CDR2 SNEGSKA (reference sequence). The V gene lost 0 bases and the J gene lost 0 bases, with 9 bases spanning the gap. CDR3 DNA: TGCAGTGCTAGAGACTCGCGTGGCTCCTACAATGAGCAGTTCTTC. This encodes CSARDSRGSYNEQFF.

The V gene is TRBV20-1, the J gene TRBJ2-1; tentatively, D is TRBD2 (6 bases). The germline gives CDR1 DFQATT, CDR2 SNEGSKA (reference sequence). V gave up 6 bases and J gave up 3 bases, with 21 bases separating them. The CDR3 covers 16 residues. In nucleotides, the CDR3 is TGCAGTGCCCACACCGCACGCGGGAACTACTACAATGAGCAGTTCTTC. Translating it yields CSAHTARGNYYNEQFF.

The chain has TRBV28 and TRBJ2-4, with TRBD1 identical over 9 bases. This CDR3 spans 14 amino acids. CDR1 is MDHEN, CDR2 SYDVKM, per germline. Losses at the gene ends were 6 bases for V and 8 bases for J; bases not matched to a gene: 8. The CDR3 spells CASSLRDRVDIQYF. For the CDR3, the DNA is TGTGCCAGCAGCCTCAGGGACAGGGTAGACATTCAGTACTTC.

This clonotype was found a few times. This chain uses TRBV4-1 with TRBJ1-1, with unresolved D. V was pared by 2 bases and J by 1 base, with 26 bases between. CDR1 and CDR2 from the germline V gene are MGHRA and YSYEKL. CDR3 length: 20 amino acids. The CDR3 coding sequence is TGCGCCAGCAGCCAATTATCTCATAAAGGAGGATTGAGGTGGAACACTGAAGCTTTCTTT. This gives the protein CASSQLSHKGGLRWNTEAFF.

The chain carries TRBV20-1 and TRBJ2-1; TRBD2 matches 12 bases. J gave up 9 bases and V 0 bases, and 3 bases lay outside the gene matches. The CDR3 extends over 14 amino acids. Germline V lookup: CDR1 DFQATT, CDR2 SNEGSKA (reference sequence). This CDR3 is CSARDPSGRGEQFF. The CDR3 bases are TGCAGTGCTAGAGATCCTAGCGGGAGGGGTGAGCAGTTCTTC.

This clonotype turned up a few times. The V call is TRBV28, the J call TRBJ2-3; no clear D gene. This CDR3 region has 13 residues. Germline lookup yields CDR1 MDHEN and CDR2 SYDVKM. V shed 3 bases and J shed 4 bases, with 8 bases lying between them. The CDR3 nucleotides are TGTGCCAGCAGTTTGCCTCAGGCAGATACGCAGTATTTT. Its translation is CASSLPQADTQYF. The complete variable domain, with remaining parts taken from reference TRBV28 and TRBJ2-3, reads DVKVTQSSRYLVKRTGEKVFLECVQDMDHENMFWYRQDPGLGLRLIYFSYDVKMKEKGDIPEGYSVSREKKERFSLILESASTNQTSMYLCASSLPQADTQYFGPGTRLTVL.

The chain has TRBV2 and TRBJ2-5, with D perhaps matching TRBD1 (6 bases). V dropped 8 bases and J dropped 5 bases, with 15 bases sitting between them. This CDR3 comprises 13 residues. In germline, CDR1 is SNHLY, CDR2 FYNNEI. The CDR3 DNA reads as TGTGCCAGCCACTGGGGGCCGCAGGAGACCCAGTACTTC. This codes for CASHWGPQETQYF.

The chain employs TRBV19 and TRBJ1-5; no clear D gene. Germline V gives CDR1 LNHDA, CDR2 SQIVND (reference sequence). The length of the CDR3 is 14 residues. The V gene lost 3 bases and the J gene lost 0 bases, with 6 bases spanning the gap. As DNA, the CDR3 is TGTGCCAGTAGTATTTATGATAGCAATCAGCCCCAGCATTTT. This codes for CASSIYDSNQPQHF.

This clonotype is termed medium-sized. This chain connects TRBV27 to TRBJ1-6; 10 nucleotides match TRBD1. Germline lookup yields CDR1 MNHEY and CDR2 SMNVEV (reference sequence). CDR3 length equals 15 residues. With 1 base clipped from V and 10 bases from J, the junction kept 4 bases outside the gene matches. The CDR3 nucleotides read TGTGCCAGCAGTTTATTTGGACAGGGGGTCTCACCCCTCCACTTT. Translated, it gives CASSLFGQGVSPLHF.

V usage is TRBV30 and J usage is TRBJ1-2; D remains ambiguous. V was trimmed by 0 bases and J by 8 bases, leaving 7 bases between them. The CDR3 loop spans 11 amino acids. Germline CDR1 GTSNPN, CDR2 SVGIG (reference sequence). DNA of the CDR3: TGTGCCTGGAGTGTATCCTCGGGCTACACCTTC. This translates into CAWSVSSGYTF.

This clonotype was seen a single time. The chain couples TRBV5-1 to TRBJ1-1, with a tentative D call TRBD1 (5 bases). The V gene lost 5 bases and the J gene lost 0 bases, with 17 bases spanning the gap. This CDR3 is built from 16 residues. In germline, CDR1 is SGHRS, CDR2 YFSETQ. CDR3 region: CASRVSVLTVNTEAFF. CDR3 coding DNA: TGCGCCAGCAGAGTATCTGTACTGACAGTGAACACTGAAGCTTTCTTT.

The chain carries TRBV18 and TRBJ1-1; TRBD1 matches 7 bases. CDR1 is KGHSH, CDR2 LQKENI, per germline. This CDR3 region has 14 residues. V trimming: 6 bases; J trimming: 7 bases; junction bases outside the gene matches: 11. The CDR3 sequence is CASSATVGQSEAFF. The CDR3 bases are TGTGCCAGCTCGGCGACGGTGGGACAGAGTGAAGCTTTCTTT.

This clonotype was detected a few times. V is TRBV20-1 and J is TRBJ1-4; perhaps TRBD1 as D (5 bases). CDR1 is DFQATT and CDR2 is SNEGSKA in the germline V gene (reference sequence). The length of the CDR3 is 13 residues. The V and J ends lost 3 bases and 6 bases respectively, with 11 bases between them. CDR3 in DNA: TGCAGTGCTAGGGGGGGGAGGTATGAAAAACTGTTTTTT. Translated, it gives CSARGGRYEKLFF.

The rearrangement uses TRBV28 and TRBJ2-1; 8 bases fit TRBD2. Germline CDR1 and CDR2: MDHEN and SYDVKM. Germline trimming cut 2 bases from V and 7 bases from J; bases unmatched to any gene: 16. CDR3 size: 18 residues. This CDR3 reads CASSLPLSGGAPRNEQFF. The CDR3 DNA follows: TGTGCCAGCAGTTTACCCCTGTCGGGGGGGGCGCCCCGAAATGAGCAGTTCTTC.